The clone carrying this TCR beta chain was found a few times. Its antigen is not known. The entry originates in a study of T-cell memory formation after mild COVID-19. Study-wide context: For the most part, TCR clusters were specific to one donor.

TCRdb re-called the 5' RACE reads through MiXCR, storing one row per CDR3 protein. The sample lists about 190,000 distinct CDR3 sequences; about a sixth were seen once. General observations from the study: Pre-infection memory contained some responding clones, which suggested that cross-reactive memory had joined. Among CD4+ contracting clones, most were CM and EM, and CD8+ ones EMRA. There was no confirmation that second-wave clones peaking on day 37 were SARS-CoV-2 specific.

Germline CDR1 and CDR2: SGHTA and FQGNSA. Trimming left V 5 bases short and J 2 bases short, with 10 bases between. The CDR3 runs to 15 residues. This chain uses TRBV7-2 with TRBJ2-6; D is ambiguous. The TCR sequence derives from an adult woman who had mild COVID-19 (a few samples of this study predate the infection). Cell type and time point are not known. The sample was PBMCs or a T cell subset sorted from them (not recorded which). CDR3 loop: CASSPSKAGANVLTF. The CDR3 DNA reads TGTGCCAGCAGCCCGAGTAAAGCTGGGGCCAACGTCCTGACTTTC.